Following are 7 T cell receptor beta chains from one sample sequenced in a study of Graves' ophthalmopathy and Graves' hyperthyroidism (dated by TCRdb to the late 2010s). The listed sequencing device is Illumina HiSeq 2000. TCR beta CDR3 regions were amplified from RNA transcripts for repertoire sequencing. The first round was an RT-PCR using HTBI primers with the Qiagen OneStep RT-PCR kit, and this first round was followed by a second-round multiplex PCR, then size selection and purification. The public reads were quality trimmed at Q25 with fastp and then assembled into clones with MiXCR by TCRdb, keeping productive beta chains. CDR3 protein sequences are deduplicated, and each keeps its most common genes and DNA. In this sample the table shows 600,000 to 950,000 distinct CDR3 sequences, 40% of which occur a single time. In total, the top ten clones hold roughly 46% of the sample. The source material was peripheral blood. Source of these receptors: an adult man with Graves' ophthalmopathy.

The CDR3 loop reads CSVDSRGDYF. CDR3 nucleotide sequence: TGCAGCGTTGATTCACGGGGAGATTACTTC. The rearrangement uses TRBV29-1 and TRBJ2-5; possibly TRBD2 for D (5 bases). The germline CDR1 and CDR2 sequences are SQVTM and ANQGSEA. Between the trimmed V and J ends, which lost 3 bases and 14 bases, there was a span of 13 bases. The CDR3 sequence is 10 residues long. Full variable domain (outside the CDR3, taken from reference TRBV29-1 and TRBJ2-5): SAVISQKPSRDICQRGTSLTIQCQVDSQVTMMFWYRQQPGQSLTLIATANQGSEATYESGFVIDKFPISRPNLTFSTLTVSNMSPEDSSIYLCSVDSRGDYFGPGTRLLVL.

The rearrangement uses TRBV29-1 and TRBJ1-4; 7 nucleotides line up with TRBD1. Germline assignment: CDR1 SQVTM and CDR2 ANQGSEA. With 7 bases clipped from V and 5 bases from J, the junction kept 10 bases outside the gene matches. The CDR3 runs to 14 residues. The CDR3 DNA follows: TGCAGCGGATCTACAGGGGTCCCAAATGAAAAACTGTTTTTT. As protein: CSGSTGVPNEKLFF.

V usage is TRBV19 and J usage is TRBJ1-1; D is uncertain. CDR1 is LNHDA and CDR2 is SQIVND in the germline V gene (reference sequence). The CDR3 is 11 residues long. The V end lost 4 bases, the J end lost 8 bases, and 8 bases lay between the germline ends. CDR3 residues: CASSTTWEAFF. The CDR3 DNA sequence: TGTGCCAGTAGTACTACGTGGGAAGCTTTCTTT.

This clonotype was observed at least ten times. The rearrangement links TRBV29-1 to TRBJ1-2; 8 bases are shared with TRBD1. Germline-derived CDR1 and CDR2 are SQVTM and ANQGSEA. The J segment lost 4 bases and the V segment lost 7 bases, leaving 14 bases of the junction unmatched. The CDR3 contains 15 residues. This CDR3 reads CSGADRAFEIYGYTF. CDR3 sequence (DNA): TGCAGCGGGGCGGACAGGGCCTTTGAGATCTATGGCTACACCTTC.

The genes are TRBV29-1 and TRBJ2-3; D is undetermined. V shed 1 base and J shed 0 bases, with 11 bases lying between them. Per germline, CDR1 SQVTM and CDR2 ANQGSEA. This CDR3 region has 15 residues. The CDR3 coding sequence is TGCAGCGTTGAAGTCCCAGCGACTAGCACAGATACGCAGTATTTT. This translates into CSVEVPATSTDTQYF.

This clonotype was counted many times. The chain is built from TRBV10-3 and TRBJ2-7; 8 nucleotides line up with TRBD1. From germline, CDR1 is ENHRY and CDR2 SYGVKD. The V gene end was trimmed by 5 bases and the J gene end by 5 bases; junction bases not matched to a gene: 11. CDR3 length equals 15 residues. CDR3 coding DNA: TGTGCCATCAGTTACACGGCCGGGACAGGCGACGAGCAGTACTTC. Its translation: CAISYTAGTGDEQYF.

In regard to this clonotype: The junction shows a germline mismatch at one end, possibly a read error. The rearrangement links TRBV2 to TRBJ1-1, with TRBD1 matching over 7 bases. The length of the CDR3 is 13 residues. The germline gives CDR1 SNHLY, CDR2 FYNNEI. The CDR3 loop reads CTSTLGQSTEAFF. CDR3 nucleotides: TGTACCAGCACTCTGGGACAGAGCACTGAAGCTTTCTTT.